The clone carrying this TCR beta chain was recorded many times. The sample originates from a study of regulatory T cells in long-lasting Graves disease. Described time point: newly diagnosed GD, antithyroid drugs for less than 3 months. PBMC-derived RNA was used for the TCR library. To make TCR beta libraries, researchers used iRepertoire HTBI primers and Arm-PCR of CDR3 regions. Each CDR3 protein gets one entry after TCRdb re-called the multiplex PCR reads with MiXCR. This sample carries about 440,000 distinct CDR3 sequences, 15% to 20% of them seen once, and the ten largest clones take about 23%. Per germline, CDR1 SNHLY and CDR2 FYNNEI. Trimming took 2 bases from V and 4 from J, leaving 9 bases between them. The CDR3 is 13 residues long. These same records also appear under a second study, on T cells in Graves' hyperthyroidism and ophthalmopathy.

This receptor was obtained from a woman under 30 with Graves disease. The source material was peripheral blood mononuclear cells (PBMCs), sampled at new diagnosis, from a patient treated with antithyroid drugs. This sequence joins TRBV2 and TRBJ2-7; a weak D match, TRBD2 (5 bases). The CDR3 DNA reads TGTGCCAGCAGTGAATACGAGGGTTACGAGCAGTACTTC. Its protein product is CASSEYEGYEQYF.